A selection of T cell receptor beta chains follows, all from one sample in a study of cytomegalovirus exposure and HLA in healthy donors. TCRdb's table, derived via immunoSEQ multiplex PCR, lists solely in-frame clones and lacks some. The repertoire includes about 90,000 clones, approximately 60% of them detected once, and around 5.5% sits in the top ten. Sequences were obtained from PBMCs. The receptors come from a woman in her 30s in good health and CMV-seropositive. Both conserved end residues are part of each CDR3. A D gene is named only where the DNA matches it firmly. Not every row has a clone size; where given, it reads once, few, many or a size class.

v_gene	j_gene	abundance	d_gene	CDR3aa	CDR3nt
TRBV30	TRBJ2-5	few	TRBD2	CACRLAGGRETQYF	TGTGCCTGCAGACTAGCGGGGGGGCGCGAGACCCAGTACTTC
TRBV5-1	TRBJ1-2	NA	TRBD1	CASSMDRGLSGYTF	TGCGCCAGCAGCATGGACAGGGGATTAAGTGGCTACACCTTC
TRBV5-6	TRBJ2-3	few	TRBD2	CASSIGLAGGRWSDTQYF	TGTGCCAGCAGCATCGGACTAGCGGGGGGCCGATGGTCAGATACGCAGTATTTT
TRBV4-1	TRBJ1-1	once	TRBD1	CASSRPSSSGQGIGNTEAFF	TGCGCCAGCAGCCGGCCCTCCTCCTCGGGACAGGGGATTGGGAACACTGAAGCTTTCTTT
TRBV5-1	TRBJ1-1	NA	NA	CASSSVGGEAFF	TGCGCCAGCAGCTCTGTCGGAGGGGAAGCTTTCTTT
TRBV7-9	TRBJ1-2	NA	NA	CASSSAGDYGYTF	TGTGCCAGCAGCTCGGCGGGGGATTATGGCTACACCTTC
TRBV7-2	TRBJ1-5	NA	TRBD1	CASSFGTGVNQPQHF	TGTGCCAGCAGCTTCGGGACAGGCGTAAATCAGCCCCAGCATTTT
TRBV28	TRBJ1-6	few	TRBD1	CASSGDRANSPLHF	TGTGCCAGCAGCGGGGACAGGGCTAATTCACCCCTCCACTTT
TRBV6-6	TRBJ1-1	NA	TRBD1	CASSYDRVGNTEAFF	TGTGCCAGCAGTTACGACAGGGTGGGGAACACTGAAGCTTTCTTT
TRBV2	TRBJ2-2	NA	TRBD2	CASRTSGGNTGELFF	TGTGCCAGCAGGACTAGCGGGGGGAACACCGGGGAGCTGTTTTTT
TRBV4-1	TRBJ2-7	NA	NA	CASSQVGYEQYF	TGCGCCAGCAGCCAAGTCGGCTACGAGCAGTACTTC
TRBV19	TRBJ2-1	few	TRBD2	CASSASGGTYNEQFF	TGTGCCAGTAGTGCTAGCGGGGGAACCTACAATGAGCAGTTCTTC
TRBV7-9	TRBJ1-2	NA	NA	CASSLLRQDGYTF	TGTGCCAGCAGCTTACTTCGGCAGGATGGCTACACCTTC
TRBV7-6	TRBJ2-3	NA	TRBD2	CASSLLAGGTDTQYF	TGTGCCAGCAGCTTGCTAGCGGGGGGAACAGATACGCAGTATTTT
TRBV21-1	TRBJ2-7	once	NA	CASTPGASYYEQYF	TGTGCCAGCACCCCTGGGGCCTCATACTACGAGCAGTACTTC
TRBV11-3	TRBJ2-5	NA	NA	CASSSKQVSQETQYF	TGTGCCAGCAGCTCGAAACAGGTTTCCCAAGAGACCCAGTACTTC
TRBV19	TRBJ1-6	once	TRBD1	CASSIGTGDNSPLHF	TGTGCCAGTAGTATAGGGACAGGGGATAATTCACCCCTCCACTTT
TRBV5-4	TRBJ1-2	NA	TRBD1	CASSTGTANYGYTF	TGTGCCAGCAGCACCGGGACAGCTAACTATGGCTACACCTTC
TRBV28	TRBJ2-1	NA	NA	CASEGSGPEQFF	TGTGCCAGCGAAGGATCAGGGCCCGAGCAGTTCTTC
TRBV10-1	TRBJ2-2	NA	TRBD1	CACTGTGNTGELFF	TGCGCCTGCACCGGGACAGGGAACACCGGGGAGCTGTTTTTT
TRBV5-1	TRBJ2-5	NA	TRBD1	CASSPGQDPKQYF	TGCGCCAGCAGCCCCGGACAGGACCCTAAGCAGTACTTC
TRBV30	TRBJ2-1	NA	NA	CAWSPLANEQLF	TGTGCCTGGAGTCCACTAGCAAATGAGCAGCTCTTC
TRBV27	TRBJ2-1	NA	TRBD1	CASSPRGLAVNEQFF	TGTGCCAGCAGTCCCAGGGGGCTGGCCGTTAATGAGCAGTTCTTC
TRBV29-1	TRBJ1-5	NA	TRBD1	CSVGQGAEQPQHF	TGCAGCGTGGGACAGGGGGCAGAACAGCCCCAGCATTTT
TRBV9	TRBJ1-3	NA	TRBD1	CASSGPGQGLGNTIYF	TGTGCCAGCAGCGGACCGGGACAGGGTTTAGGAAACACCATATATTTT
TRBV7-2	TRBJ2-3	NA	TRBD2	CASSLLAGAVKDTQYF	TGTGCCAGCAGCTTACTAGCGGGGGCGGTCAAAGATACGCAGTATTTT
TRBV5-6	TRBJ2-7	NA	TRBD1	CASSQTGGSLEQYF	TGTGCCAGCAGCCAGACAGGGGGCTCGCTAGAGCAGTACTTC
TRBV11-3	TRBJ1-2	NA	TRBD1	CASSFEGANSGYTF	TGTGCCAGCAGCTTTGAGGGGGCGAATAGTGGCTACACCTTC
TRBV7-2	TRBJ2-7	NA	TRBD1	CASSQGASRYEQYF	TGTGCCAGCAGCCAGGGGGCGTCTAGGTACGAGCAGTACTTC
TRBV19	TRBJ2-7	few	TRBD1	CASSETGGSYEQYF	TGTGCCAGTAGTGAAACAGGGGGGTCCTACGAGCAGTACTTC
TRBV27	TRBJ2-4	NA	NA	CASSLNSLRPPAKNIQYF	TGTGCCAGCAGTTTGAACAGCCTGCGACCACCAGCCAAAAACATTCAGTACTTC
TRBV5-4	TRBJ2-7	NA	TRBD1	CAMADRDRGYEQYF	TGTGCCATGGCAGACCGGGACAGGGGGTACGAGCAGTACTTC
TRBV28	TRBJ2-1	few	TRBD1	CASQSGGSRRNIYNEQFF	TGTGCCAGCCAATCAGGGGGTTCCCGCCGAAATATATACAATGAGCAGTTCTTC
TRBV19	TRBJ2-1	NA	NA	CASNQGWGAGVGYNEQFF	TGTGCCAGTAACCAGGGATGGGGGGCGGGGGTCGGATACAATGAGCAGTTCTTC
TRBV5-1	TRBJ2-7	NA	TRBD1	CASSLGTGAYEQYF	TGCGCCAGCAGCTTGGGGACAGGGGCCTACGAGCAGTACTTC
TRBV4-2	TRBJ2-4	few	TRBD2	CASSQGAGPLGNIQYF	TGTGCCAGCAGCCAAGGAGCGGGACCGCTTGGAAACATTCAGTACTTC
TRBV27	TRBJ2-1	NA	NA	CASRSKVGAYNEQFF	TGTGCCAGCAGATCCAAGGTAGGGGCTTACAATGAGCAGTTCTTC
TRBV5-8	TRBJ1-1	NA	TRBD1	CASSLTGQGNTEAFF	TGTGCCAGCAGCTTGACGGGACAGGGGAACACTGAAGCTTTCTTT
TRBV4-2	TRBJ1-3	NA	NA	CASSQDSMVGAGNTIYF	TGTGCCAGCAGCCAAGATTCCATGGTGGGCGCTGGAAACACCATATATTTT
TRBV2	TRBJ2-5	NA	TRBD2	CASRGGSAGYQETQYF	TGTGCCAGCAGGGGGGGGTCAGCGGGGTACCAAGAGACCCAGTACTTC
TRBV4-1	TRBJ1-5	NA	NA	CASSQPPPWRQPQHF	TGCGCCAGCAGCCAACCCCCTCCATGGAGACAGCCCCAGCATTTT
TRBV7-3	TRBJ2-2	NA	TRBD1	CASSLSRDRSNTGELFF	TGTGCCAGCAGCTTAAGCCGGGACAGATCGAACACCGGGGAGCTGTTTTTT
TRBV25-1	TRBJ1-1	NA	NA	CASSWAGGTEAFF	TGTGCCAGCAGTTGGGCGGGGGGCACTGAAGCTTTCTTT
TRBV6-5	TRBJ2-4	NA	NA	CASSEGQGGNIQYF	TGTGCCAGCAGTGAAGGGCAGGGAGGAAACATTCAGTACTTC
TRBV7-9	TRBJ2-7	NA	NA	CASSLARPRSSYEQYF	TGTGCCAGCAGCTTAGCGCGGCCCCGAAGCTCCTACGAGCAGTACTTC
TRBV7-2	TRBJ1-2	few	TRBD1	CASSPRQGRMRNGYTF	TGTGCCAGCAGCCCGCGACAGGGCCGGATGAGGAATGGCTACACCTTC
TRBV28	TRBJ1-3	NA	TRBD1	CASRTGVGNTIYF	TGTGCCAGCCGAACAGGGGTTGGAAACACCATATATTTT
TRBV5-1	TRBJ2-3	NA	TRBD2	CASSEGLAGRDTQYF	TGCGCCAGCAGCGAGGGACTAGCGGGGAGAGATACGCAGTATTTT
TRBV7-2	TRBJ2-7	NA	TRBD2	CASSKTSGGGYEQYF	TGTGCCAGCAGCAAAACTAGCGGGGGAGGCTACGAGCAGTACTTC
TRBV7-6	TRBJ2-5	few	TRBD1	CASSPRQGAGLGPGGQYF	TGTGCCAGCAGCCCTAGACAGGGGGCCGGCTTAGGGCCTGGGGGCCAGTACTTC
TRBV18	TRBJ2-2	NA	TRBD1	CASSPAGTDFTGELFF	TGTGCCAGCTCACCAGCCGGGACAGATTTCACCGGGGAGCTGTTTTTT
TRBV6-6	TRBJ1-3	NA	TRBD1	CASRPGRGLSGNTIYF	TGTGCCAGCAGGCCCGGCAGGGGGCTCTCTGGAAACACCATATATTTT
TRBV12-2	TRBJ1-4	NA	NA	CASRYIVRDRRNEKLFF	TGTGCAAGTCGTTATATTGTACGGGACAGACGGAATGAAAAACTGTTTTTT
TRBV12-2	TRBJ2-5	NA	NA	CASRLAQVGQGVGETQYF	TGTGCAAGTCGCTTAGCGCAAGTGGGGCAGGGGGTAGGAGAGACCCAGTACTTC
TRBV5-5	TRBJ2-7	once	NA	CASNRDGYYEQYF	TGTGCCAGCAACAGGGATGGTTACTACGAGCAGTACTTC
TRBV18	TRBJ2-5	few	NA	CASSPPYSQETQYF	TGTGCCAGCTCACCACCGTATAGTCAAGAGACCCAGTACTTC